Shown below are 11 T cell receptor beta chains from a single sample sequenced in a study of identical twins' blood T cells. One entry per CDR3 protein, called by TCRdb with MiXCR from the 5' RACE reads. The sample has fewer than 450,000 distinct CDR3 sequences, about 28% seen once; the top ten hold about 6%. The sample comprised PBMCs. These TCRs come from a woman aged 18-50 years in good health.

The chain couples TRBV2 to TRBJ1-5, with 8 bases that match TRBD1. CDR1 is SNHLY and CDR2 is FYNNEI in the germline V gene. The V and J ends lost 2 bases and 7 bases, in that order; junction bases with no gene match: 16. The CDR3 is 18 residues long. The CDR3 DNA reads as TGTGCCAGCAGTGAACTGAGACAGGGGTCTTCGCTGAAACAGCCCCAGCATTTT. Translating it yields CASSELRQGSSLKQPQHF.

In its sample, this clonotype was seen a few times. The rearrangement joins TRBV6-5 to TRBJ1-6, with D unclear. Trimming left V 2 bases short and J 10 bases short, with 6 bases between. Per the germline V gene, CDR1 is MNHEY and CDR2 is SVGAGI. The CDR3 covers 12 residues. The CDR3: CASSYGRSPLHF. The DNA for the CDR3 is TGTGCCAGCAGTTACGGCAGATCACCCCTCCACTTT.

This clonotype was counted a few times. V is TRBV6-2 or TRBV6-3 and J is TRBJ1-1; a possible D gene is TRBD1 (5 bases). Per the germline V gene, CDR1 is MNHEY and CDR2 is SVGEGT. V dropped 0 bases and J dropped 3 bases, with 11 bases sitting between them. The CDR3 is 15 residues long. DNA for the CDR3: TGTGCCAGCAGTTACTCGGGGCGTGGGGACACTGAAGCTTTCTTT. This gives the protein CASSYSGRGDTEAFF.

CDR3 residues: CSAFWGVTEAFF. As DNA, the CDR3 is TGCAGTGCATTTTGGGGGGTCACTGAAGCTTTCTTT. This rearrangement joins TRBV20-1 to TRBJ1-1; possibly TRBD1 for D (5 bases). The V gene's germline CDR1 is DFQATT and CDR2 SNEGSKA (reference sequence). Between the trimmed V and J ends, which lost 6 bases and 4 bases, there was a span of 12 bases. The CDR3 extends over 12 amino acids.

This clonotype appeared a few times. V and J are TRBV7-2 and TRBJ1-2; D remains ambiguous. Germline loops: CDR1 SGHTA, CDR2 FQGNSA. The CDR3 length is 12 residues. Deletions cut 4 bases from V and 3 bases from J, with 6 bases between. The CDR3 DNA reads TGTGCCAGCAGCTCGTTCCACTATGGCTACACCTTC. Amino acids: CASSSFHYGYTF.

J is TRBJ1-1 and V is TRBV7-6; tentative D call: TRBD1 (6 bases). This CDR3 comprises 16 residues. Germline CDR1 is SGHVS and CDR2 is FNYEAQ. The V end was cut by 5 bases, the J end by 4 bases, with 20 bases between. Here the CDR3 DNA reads TGTGCCAGCAGCACACGTGGCGTCCAGGGGTTCACTGAAGCTTTCTTT. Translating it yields CASSTRGVQGFTEAFF.

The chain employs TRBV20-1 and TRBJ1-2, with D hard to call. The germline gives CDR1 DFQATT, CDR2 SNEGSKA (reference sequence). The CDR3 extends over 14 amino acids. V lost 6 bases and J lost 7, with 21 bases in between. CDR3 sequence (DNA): TGCAGTGCAGTTGAGCGTACAGCGACCTTTGGCTACACCTTC. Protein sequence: CSAVERTATFGYTF.

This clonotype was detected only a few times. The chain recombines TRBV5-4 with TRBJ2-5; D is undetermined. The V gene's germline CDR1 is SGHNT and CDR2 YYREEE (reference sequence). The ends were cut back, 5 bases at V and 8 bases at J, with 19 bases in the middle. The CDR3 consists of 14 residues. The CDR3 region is CASSLPTDSRTQYF. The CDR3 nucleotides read TGTGCCAGCAGTTTACCGACGGATTCGAGAACCCAGTACTTC.

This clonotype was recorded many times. The CDR3 bases are TGCGCCAGCAGCCTTATTACAGGGGTTCAGCCCCAGCATTTT. This sequence encodes CASSLITGVQPQHF. J is TRBJ1-5 and V is TRBV5-1; 7 bases match TRBD1. CDR1 is SGHRS, CDR2 YFSETQ, per germline. J lost 6 bases, V lost 4 bases, and 7 bases had no gene match. CDR3 length equals 14 residues.

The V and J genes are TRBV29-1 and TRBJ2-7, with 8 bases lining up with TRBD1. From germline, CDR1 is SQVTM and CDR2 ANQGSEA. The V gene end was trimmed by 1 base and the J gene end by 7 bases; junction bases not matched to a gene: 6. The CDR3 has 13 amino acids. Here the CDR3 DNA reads TGCAGCGTTGAAGGACAGGGGATGTATGAGCAGTACTTC. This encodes CSVEGQGMYEQYF.

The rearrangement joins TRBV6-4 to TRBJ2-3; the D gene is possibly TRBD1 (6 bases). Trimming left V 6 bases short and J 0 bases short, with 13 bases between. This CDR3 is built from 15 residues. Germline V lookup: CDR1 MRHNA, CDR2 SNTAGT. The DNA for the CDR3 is TGTGCCAGCAGCCCAACAGGGTTTAGCACAGATACGCAGTATTTT. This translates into CASSPTGFSTDTQYF.